The rows below give T cell receptor beta chains drawn from one sample of a study of T-cell memory formation after mild COVID-19. TCRdb itself ran the 5' RACE reads through MiXCR, one entry per CDR3 protein. The sample gives 300,000 to 350,000 distinct CDR3 sequences, roughly 21% of which show up once; under 25% is in the top ten. Sequencing used PBMCs or a T cell subset sorted from them (not recorded which). The source is a man between 18 and 35 years old who had mild COVID-19 (a few samples of this study predate the infection). Cell type and time point are not known. Both conserved end residues are trimmed from each CDR3. Each record gives: J gene, D gene, V gene, CDR3 length, CDR3 protein. A D gene is named only where the DNA matches it firmly.

>TRBJ2-3|-|TRBV20-1|11
SAKGTGTDTQY
>TRBJ1-1|-|TRBV7-2|12
ASSSGFPHHEAF
>TRBJ1-2|-|TRBV30|11
AWSVLAGDGYT
>TRBJ1-1|-|TRBV11-1|10
ASSFRGQEAF
>TRBJ2-2|TRBD1|TRBV24-1|15
ATSDLQQGEDTGELF
>TRBJ2-7|TRBD2|TRBV20-1|13
SARDLSAGRDEQY
>TRBJ2-5|TRBD2|TRBV6-5|14
ASSYGASGGQETQY
>TRBJ1-1|-|TRBV29-1|9
SAYRTTEAF
>TRBJ2-7|-|TRBV20-1|11
SAGQGQLGEQY
>TRBJ2-7|TRBD1|TRBV7-9|11
ASTRGQPHEQY
>TRBJ1-1|-|TRBV6-2/TRBV6-3|12
ASSTGYGYTEAF
>TRBJ1-6|-|TRBV7-2|13
ASSLAARTNSPLH
>TRBJ1-1|-|TRBV20-1|14
SANPGLQERRTEAF
>TRBJ2-3|-|TRBV7-2|12
ASSLTISTDTQY
>TRBJ2-1|-|TRBV6-5|11
ASSYSVEDSPF
>TRBJ2-1|TRBD2|TRBV20-1|12
SAPPSGSYNEQF
>TRBJ2-2|-|TRBV24-1|12
ATMGRENTGELF
>TRBJ2-5|TRBD2|TRBV5-1|16
ASSLASSGAPTQETQY
>TRBJ1-5|-|TRBV4-1|20
ASSQDGVYSWTYTRSNQPQH
>TRBJ2-6|-|TRBV6-5|15
ASSFTPQGSGANVLT
>TRBJ2-5|-|TRBV7-2|14
ASSRAARLGWETQY
>TRBJ2-1|TRBD1|TRBV4-3|14
ASSQDLGTGGSEQF
>TRBJ2-4|TRBD1|TRBV2|14
ASSADRDLAKNIQY
>TRBJ1-6|-|TRBV9|11
ASSLDSDSPLH
>TRBJ2-2|-|TRBV11-2|10
ASSQQHRELF
>TRBJ2-3|-|TRBV4-1|14
ASSQGGWGLLDTQY
>TRBJ2-3|-|TRBV9|14
ASSPAASWSTDTQY